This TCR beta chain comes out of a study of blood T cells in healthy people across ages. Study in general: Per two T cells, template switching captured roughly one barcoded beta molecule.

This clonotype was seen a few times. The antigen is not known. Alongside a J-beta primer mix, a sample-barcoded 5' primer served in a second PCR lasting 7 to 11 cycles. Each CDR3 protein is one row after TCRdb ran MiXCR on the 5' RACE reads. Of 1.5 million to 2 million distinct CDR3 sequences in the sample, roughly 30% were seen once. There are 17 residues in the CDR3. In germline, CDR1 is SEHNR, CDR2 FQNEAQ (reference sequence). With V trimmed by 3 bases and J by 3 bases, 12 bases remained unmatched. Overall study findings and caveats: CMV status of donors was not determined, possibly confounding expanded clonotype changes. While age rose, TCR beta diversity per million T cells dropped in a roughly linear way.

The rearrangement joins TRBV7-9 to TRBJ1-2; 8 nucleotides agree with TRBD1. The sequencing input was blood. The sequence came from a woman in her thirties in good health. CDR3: CASSFFPGGTPDYGYTF. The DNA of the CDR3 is TGTGCCAGCAGCTTCTTTCCAGGGGGCACGCCGGACTATGGCTACACCTTC.